This TCR beta chain was captured in a study of cytomegalovirus exposure and HLA in healthy donors. For this clone: The antigen is undetermined.

V was pared by 6 bases and J by 5 bases, with 11 bases between. CDR3 length: 13 amino acids. Germline-derived CDR1 and CDR2 are SGHRS and YFSETQ. Points from the study as a whole: There were some 150 TCR beta chains listed as cytomegalovirus-associated.

The PCR contained 60 Vbeta and 13 Jbeta primers. Produced via immunoSEQ multiplex PCR; TCRdb's table is partial and in-frame only. The sample has about 120,000 clones. The sample taken for sequencing was PBMCs. The origin of this receptor is a woman aged 40 to 49 in good health and CMV-seropositive. This chain joins TRBV5-1 and TRBJ2-2, with a tentative D call TRBD2 (7 bases). The CDR3 region is CASNGGQTGELFF. The CDR3 DNA is TGCGCCAGCAACGGGGGGCAAACCGGGGAGCTGTTTTTT.